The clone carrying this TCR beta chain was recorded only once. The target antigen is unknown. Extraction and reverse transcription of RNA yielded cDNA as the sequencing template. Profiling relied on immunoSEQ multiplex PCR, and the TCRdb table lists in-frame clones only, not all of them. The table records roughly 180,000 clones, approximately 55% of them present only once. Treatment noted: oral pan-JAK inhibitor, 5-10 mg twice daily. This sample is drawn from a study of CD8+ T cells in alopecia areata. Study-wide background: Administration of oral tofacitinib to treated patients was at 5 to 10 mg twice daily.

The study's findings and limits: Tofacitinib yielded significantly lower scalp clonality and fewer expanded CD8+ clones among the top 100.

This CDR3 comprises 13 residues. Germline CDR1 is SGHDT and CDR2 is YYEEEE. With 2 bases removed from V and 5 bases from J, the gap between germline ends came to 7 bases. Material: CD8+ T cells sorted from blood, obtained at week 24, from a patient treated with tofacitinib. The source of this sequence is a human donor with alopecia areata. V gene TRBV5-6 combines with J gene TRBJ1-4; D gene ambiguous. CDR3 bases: TGTGCCAGCAGCTTCGGCGGCAATGAAAAACTGTTTTTT. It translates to CASSFGGNEKLFF.